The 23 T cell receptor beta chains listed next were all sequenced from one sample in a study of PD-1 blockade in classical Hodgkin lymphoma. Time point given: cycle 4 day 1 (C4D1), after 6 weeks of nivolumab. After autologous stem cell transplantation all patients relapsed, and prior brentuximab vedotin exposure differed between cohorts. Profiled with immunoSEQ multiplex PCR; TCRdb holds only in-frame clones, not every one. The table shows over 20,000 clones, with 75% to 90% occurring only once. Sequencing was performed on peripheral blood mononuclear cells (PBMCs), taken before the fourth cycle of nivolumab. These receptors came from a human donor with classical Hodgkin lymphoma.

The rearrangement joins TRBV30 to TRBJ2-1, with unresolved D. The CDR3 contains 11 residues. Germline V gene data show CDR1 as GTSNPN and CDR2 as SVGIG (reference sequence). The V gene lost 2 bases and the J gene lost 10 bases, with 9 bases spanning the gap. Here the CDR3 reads CAWSPQREQFF. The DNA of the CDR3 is TGTGCCTGGAGTCCCCAAAGGGAGCAGTTCTTC.

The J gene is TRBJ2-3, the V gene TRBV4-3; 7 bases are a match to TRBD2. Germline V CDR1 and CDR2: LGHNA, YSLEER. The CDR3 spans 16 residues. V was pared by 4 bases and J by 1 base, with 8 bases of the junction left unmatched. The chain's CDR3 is CASSPNGGTGTDTQYF. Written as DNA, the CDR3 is TGCGCCAGCAGCCCCAACGGGGGGACTGGCACAGATACGCAGTATTTT.

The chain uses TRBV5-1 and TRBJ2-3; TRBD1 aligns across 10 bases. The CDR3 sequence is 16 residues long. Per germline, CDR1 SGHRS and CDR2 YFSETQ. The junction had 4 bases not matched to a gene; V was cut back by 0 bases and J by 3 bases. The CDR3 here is CASSLERGQGTDTQYF. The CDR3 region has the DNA TGCGCCAGCAGCTTGGAACGGGGACAGGGGACAGATACGCAGTATTTT. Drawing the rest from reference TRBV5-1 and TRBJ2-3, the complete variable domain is KAGVTQTPRYLIKTRGQQVTLSCSPISGHRSVSWYQQTPGQGLQFLFEYFSETQRNKGNFPGRFSGRQFSNSRSEMNVSTLELGDSALYLCASSLERGQGTDTQYFGPGTRLTVL.

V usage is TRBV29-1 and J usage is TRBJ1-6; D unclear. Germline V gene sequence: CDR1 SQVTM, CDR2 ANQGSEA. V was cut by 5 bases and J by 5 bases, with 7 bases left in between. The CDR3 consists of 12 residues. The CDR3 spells CSVRVNNSPLHF. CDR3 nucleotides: TGCAGCGTTAGGGTGAATAATTCACCCCTCCACTTT.

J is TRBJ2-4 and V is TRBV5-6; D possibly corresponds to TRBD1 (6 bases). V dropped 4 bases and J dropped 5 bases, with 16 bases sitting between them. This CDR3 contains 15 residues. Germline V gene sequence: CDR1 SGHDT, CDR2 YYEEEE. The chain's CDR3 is CASSLGQIGQNIQYF. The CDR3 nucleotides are TGTGCCAGCAGCCTAGGACAGATTGGGCAAAACATTCAGTACTTC.

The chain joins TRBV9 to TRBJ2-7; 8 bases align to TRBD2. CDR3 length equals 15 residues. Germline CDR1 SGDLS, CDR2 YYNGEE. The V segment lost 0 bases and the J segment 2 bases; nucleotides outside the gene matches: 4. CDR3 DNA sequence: TGTGCCAGCAGCGTAGGGCGGGAGGCCCCCTACGAGCAGTACTTC. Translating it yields CASSVGREAPYEQYF.

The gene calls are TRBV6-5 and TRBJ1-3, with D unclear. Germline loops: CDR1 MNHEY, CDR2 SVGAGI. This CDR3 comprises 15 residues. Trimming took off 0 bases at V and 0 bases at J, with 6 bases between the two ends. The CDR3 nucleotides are TGTGCCAGCAGTTACTCCGTGGGCTCTGGAAACACCATATATTTT. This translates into CASSYSVGSGNTIYF.

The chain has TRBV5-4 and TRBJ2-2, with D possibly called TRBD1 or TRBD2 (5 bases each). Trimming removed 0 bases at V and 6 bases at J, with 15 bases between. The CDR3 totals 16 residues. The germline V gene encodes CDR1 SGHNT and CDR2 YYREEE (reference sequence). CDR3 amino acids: CASSLAAGRGPGELFF. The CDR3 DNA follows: TGTGCCAGCAGCTTGGCCGCAGGGAGAGGTCCCGGGGAGCTGTTTTTT. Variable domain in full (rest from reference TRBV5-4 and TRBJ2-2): ETGVTQSPTHLIKTRGQQVTLRCSSQSGHNTVSWYQQALGQGPQFIFQYYREEENGRGNFPPRFSGLQFPNYSSELNVNALELDDSALYLCASSLAAGRGPGELFFGEGSRLTVL.

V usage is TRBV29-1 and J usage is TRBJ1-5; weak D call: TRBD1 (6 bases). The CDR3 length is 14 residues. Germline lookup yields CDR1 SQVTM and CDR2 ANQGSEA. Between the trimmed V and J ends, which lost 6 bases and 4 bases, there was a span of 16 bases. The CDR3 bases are TGCAGCGTCCTCGTAGGGGGAACTAATCAGCCCCAGCATTTT. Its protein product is CSVLVGGTNQPQHF.

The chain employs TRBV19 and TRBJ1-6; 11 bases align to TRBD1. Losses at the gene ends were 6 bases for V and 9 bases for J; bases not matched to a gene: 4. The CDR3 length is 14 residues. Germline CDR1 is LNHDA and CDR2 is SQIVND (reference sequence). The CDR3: CASSEDRGRSPLHF. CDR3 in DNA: TGTGCCAGTAGCGAGGACAGGGGGCGTTCACCCCTCCACTTT.

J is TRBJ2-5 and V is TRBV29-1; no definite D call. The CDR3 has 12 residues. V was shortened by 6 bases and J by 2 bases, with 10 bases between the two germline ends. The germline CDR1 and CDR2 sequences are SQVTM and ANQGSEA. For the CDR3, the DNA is TGCAGCGTCGTAGAGAATCAAGAGACCCAGTACTTC. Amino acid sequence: CSVVENQETQYF.

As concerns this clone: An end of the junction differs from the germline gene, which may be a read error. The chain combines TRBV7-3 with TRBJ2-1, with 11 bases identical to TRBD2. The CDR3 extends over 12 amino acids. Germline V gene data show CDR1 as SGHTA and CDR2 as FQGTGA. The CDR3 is CASSPDSGRELF. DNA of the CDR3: TGTGCCAGCAGCCCAGATAGCGGGAGGGAGCTCTTC.

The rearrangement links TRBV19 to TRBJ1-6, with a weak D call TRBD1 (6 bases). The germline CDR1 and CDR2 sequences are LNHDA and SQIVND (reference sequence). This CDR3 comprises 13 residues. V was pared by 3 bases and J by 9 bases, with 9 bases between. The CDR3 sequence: CASSIPGASPLHF. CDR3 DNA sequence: TGTGCCAGTAGTATCCCAGGGGCTTCACCCCTCCACTTT.

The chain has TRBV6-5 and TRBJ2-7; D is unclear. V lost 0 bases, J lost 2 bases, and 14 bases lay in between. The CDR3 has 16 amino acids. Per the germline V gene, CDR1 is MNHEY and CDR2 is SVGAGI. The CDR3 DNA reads TGTGCCAGCAGTTACTCGAGACCCTACAGTCCCTACGAGCAGTACTTC. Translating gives CASSYSRPYSPYEQYF.

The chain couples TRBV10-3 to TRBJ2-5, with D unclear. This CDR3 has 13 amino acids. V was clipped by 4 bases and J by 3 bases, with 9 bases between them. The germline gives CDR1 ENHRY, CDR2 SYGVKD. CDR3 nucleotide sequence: TGTGCCATCAGTGCAAGGGAAGAAGAGACCCAGTACTTC. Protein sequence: CAISAREEETQYF.

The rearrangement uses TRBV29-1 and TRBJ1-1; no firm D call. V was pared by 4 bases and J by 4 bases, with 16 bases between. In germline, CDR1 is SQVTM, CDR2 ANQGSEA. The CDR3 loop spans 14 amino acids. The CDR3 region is CSVGSRVGGTEAFF. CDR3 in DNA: TGCAGCGTTGGGAGCCGGGTGGGCGGCACTGAAGCTTTCTTT. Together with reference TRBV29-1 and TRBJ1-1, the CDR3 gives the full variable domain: SAVISQKPSRDICQRGTSLTIQCQVDSQVTMMFWYRQQPGQSLTLIATANQGSEATYESGFVIDKFPISRPNLTFSTLTVSNMSPEDSSIYLCSVGSRVGGTEAFFGQGTRLTVV.

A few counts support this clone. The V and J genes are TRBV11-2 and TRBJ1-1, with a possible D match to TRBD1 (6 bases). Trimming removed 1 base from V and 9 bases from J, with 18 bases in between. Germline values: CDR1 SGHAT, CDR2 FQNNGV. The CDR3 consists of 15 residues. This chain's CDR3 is CASSLGAGAGMKAFF. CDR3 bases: TGTGCCAGCAGCTTAGGTGCAGGGGCGGGAATGAAAGCTTTCTTT.

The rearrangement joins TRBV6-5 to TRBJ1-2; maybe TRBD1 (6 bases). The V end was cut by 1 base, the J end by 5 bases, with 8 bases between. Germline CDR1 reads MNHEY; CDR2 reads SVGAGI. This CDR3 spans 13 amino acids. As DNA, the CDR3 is TGTGCCAGCAGTTACTACCAGGGGTATGGCTACACCTTC. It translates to CASSYYQGYGYTF.

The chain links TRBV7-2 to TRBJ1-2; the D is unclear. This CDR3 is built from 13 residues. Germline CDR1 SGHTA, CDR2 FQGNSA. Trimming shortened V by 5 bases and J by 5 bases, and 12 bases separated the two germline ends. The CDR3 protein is CASSPWADYGYTF. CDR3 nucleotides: TGTGCCAGCAGCCCTTGGGCTGATTATGGCTACACCTTC.

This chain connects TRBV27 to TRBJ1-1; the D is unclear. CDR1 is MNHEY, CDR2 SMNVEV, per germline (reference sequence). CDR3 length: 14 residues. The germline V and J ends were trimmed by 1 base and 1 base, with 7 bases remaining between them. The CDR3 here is CASSLFRGNTEAFF. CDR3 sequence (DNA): TGTGCCAGCAGTTTATTCCGGGGGAACACTGAAGCTTTCTTT.

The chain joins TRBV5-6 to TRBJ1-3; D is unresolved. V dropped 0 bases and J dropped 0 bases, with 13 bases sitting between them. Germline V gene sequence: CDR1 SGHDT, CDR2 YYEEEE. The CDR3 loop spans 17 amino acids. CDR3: CASSLGLEVFSGNTIYF. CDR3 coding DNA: TGTGCCAGCAGCTTGGGACTCGAGGTCTTCTCTGGAAACACCATATATTTT.

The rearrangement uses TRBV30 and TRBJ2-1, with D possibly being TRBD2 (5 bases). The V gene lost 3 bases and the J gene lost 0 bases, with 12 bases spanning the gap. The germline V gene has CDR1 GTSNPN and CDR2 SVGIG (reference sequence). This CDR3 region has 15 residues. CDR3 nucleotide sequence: TGTGCCTGGAGACAACCGGGAAGCTCCTACAATGAGCAGTTCTTC. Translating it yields CAWRQPGSSYNEQFF. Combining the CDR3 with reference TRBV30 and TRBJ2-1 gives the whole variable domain SQTIHQWPATLVQPVGSPLSLECTVEGTSNPNLYWYRQAAGRGLQLLFYSVGIGQISSEVPQNLSASRPQDRQFILSSKKLLLSDSGFYLCAWRQPGSSYNEQFFGPGTRLTVL.

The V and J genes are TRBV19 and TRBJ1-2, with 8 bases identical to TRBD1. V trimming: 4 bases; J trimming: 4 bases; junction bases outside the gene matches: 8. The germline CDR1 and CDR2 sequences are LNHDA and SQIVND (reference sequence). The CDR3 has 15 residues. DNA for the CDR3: TGTGCCAGTAGTAACGGACAGGGTGGCGTCTATGGCTACACCTTC. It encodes CASSNGQGGVYGYTF.